The entry below describes one T cell receptor (beta chain). Only a few counts were recorded for this clone. Its antigen has not been determined. The record has no base qualities; no much larger clone is one base away. This sample is drawn from a study of T cell changes during pregnancy in multiple sclerosis (dated by TCRdb to between 2018 and 2020). Regarding the research as a whole: The study looked at changes in the T cell repertoire across pregnancy in women with multiple sclerosis.

From cysteine to phenylalanine, the CDR3 is 14 amino acids long. The DNA shown is the 42-base CDR3, in frame from base 1. V loses 4 bases at its end and J loses 5 bases; junction bases beyond the gene matches: 5. CDR1 and CDR2 are drawn from the germline V gene: SGHRS, YFSETQ. The receptor library was made with the immunoSEQ multiplex PCR assay. Sourced from immuneACCESS, this table was stored by TCRdb with only in-frame sequences that have V and J called. A share of the clones is absent; for the studies checked, an unresolved V gene accounts for under half, and the remainder has no known explanation. The table for this sample lists approximately 51,000 clones; 90% to 95% of them were counted only once. The top ten constitute 0.58% of the sample.

The chain uses TRBV5-1 and TRBJ2-2, with 7 central nucleotides matching TRBD1. The sample was CD4+ T cells from peripheral blood mononuclear cells, taken in the second trimester of pregnancy. The TCR originated in a female donor with multiple sclerosis, enrolled in a pregnancy study. At the DNA level, the sequence is TGCGCCAGCAGCCTGACAGGGCCAACCGGGGAGCTGTTTTTT. Translated, it gives CASSLTGPTGELFF. Full variable domain (CDR3 extended with the reference TRBV5-1 and TRBJ2-2 proteins): KAGVTQTPRYLIKTRGQQVTLSCSPISGHRSVSWYQQTPGQGLQFLFEYFSETQRNKGNFPGRFSGRQFSNSRSEMNVSTLELGDSALYLCASSLTGPTGELFFGEGSRLTVL.